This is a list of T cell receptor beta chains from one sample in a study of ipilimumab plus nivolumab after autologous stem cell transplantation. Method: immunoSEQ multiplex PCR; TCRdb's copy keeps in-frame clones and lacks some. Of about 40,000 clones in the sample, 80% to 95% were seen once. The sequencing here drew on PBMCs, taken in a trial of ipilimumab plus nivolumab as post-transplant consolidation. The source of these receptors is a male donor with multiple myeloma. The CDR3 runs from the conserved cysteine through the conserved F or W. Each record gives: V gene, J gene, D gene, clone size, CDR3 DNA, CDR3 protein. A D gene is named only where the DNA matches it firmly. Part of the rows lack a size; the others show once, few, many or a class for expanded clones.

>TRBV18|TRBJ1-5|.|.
TGTGCCAGCTCACCACAGGGGCCGGGCAATCAGCCCCAGCATTTT
CASSPQGPGNQPQHF
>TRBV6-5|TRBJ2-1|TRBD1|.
TGTGCCAGCAGTCTACAGGGGTTCTACAATGAGCAGTTCTTC
CASSLQGFYNEQFF
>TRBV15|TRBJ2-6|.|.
TGTGCCACCTCCCCCCGGGGCTTCGTCTCTGGGGCCAACGTCCTGACTTTC
CATSPRGFVSGANVLTF
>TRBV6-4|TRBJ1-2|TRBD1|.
TGTGCCAGCAGTGTACATCCGGGGGACAGGGATGAGGGCTACACCTTC
CASSVHPGDRDEGYTF
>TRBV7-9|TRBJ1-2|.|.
TGTGCCAGCAGCTCAGCGGGACAAGAAGACCTCTCTGGCTATGGCTACACCTTC
CASSSAGQEDLSGYGYTF
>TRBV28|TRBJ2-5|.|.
TGTGCCAGCAGTTTTGGGTGGCAGCAGCTTCTTAAAGAGACCCAGTACTTC
CASSFGWQQLLKETQYF
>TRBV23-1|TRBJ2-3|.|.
TGCGCCAGCAGTCATCCCGGGCCTGCCACAGATACGCAGTATTTT
CASSHPGPATDTQYF
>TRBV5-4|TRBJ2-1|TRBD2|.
TGTGCCACTCAGCGGGAGGGCCCTGAGCAGTTCTTC
CATQREGPEQFF
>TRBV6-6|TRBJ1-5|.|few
TGTGCCAGCAGTTACTCCGGGAGGGGTAAAGATCAGCCCCAGCATTTT
CASSYSGRGKDQPQHF
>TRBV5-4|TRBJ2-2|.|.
TGTGCCAGCAGCTTGTTATCGGGGGAGCCCGGGGAGCTGTTTTTT
CASSLLSGEPGELFF
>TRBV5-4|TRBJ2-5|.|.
TGTGCCAGCAGCTCCCGACTCACCCAAGAGACCCAGTACTTC
CASSSRLTQETQYF
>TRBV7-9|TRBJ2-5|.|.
TGTGCCAGCAGCTTCTACGGGGCACAAGAGACCCAGTACTTC
CASSFYGAQETQYF
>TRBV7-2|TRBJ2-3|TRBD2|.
TGTGCCAGCAGCGATAGGGTAGCGGGGGGTACAGATACGCAGTATTTT
CASSDRVAGGTDTQYF
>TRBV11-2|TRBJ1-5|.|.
TGTGCCAGCAGCTTATTATCCCCCCGAAGGGGGAGCAATCAGCCCCAGCATTTT
CASSLLSPRRGSNQPQHF
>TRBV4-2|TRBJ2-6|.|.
TGTGCCAGCAGCCCTGCAGCGATCTCTGGGGCCAACGTCCTGACTTTC
CASSPAAISGANVLTF
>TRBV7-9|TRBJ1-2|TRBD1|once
TGTGCCAGCAGCTTTACAGGGGGGTCTAACTATGGCTACACCTTC
CASSFTGGSNYGYTF
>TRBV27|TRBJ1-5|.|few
TGTGCCAGCAGTTTAGCAGGGGACAATCAGCCCCAGCATTTT
CASSLAGDNQPQHF
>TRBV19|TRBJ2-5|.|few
TGTGCCAGTAGTGGGGGGGAGACCCAGTACTTC
CASSGGETQYF
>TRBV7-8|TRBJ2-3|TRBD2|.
TGTGCCAGCAGCTTAGGGGCGGGGGGGCACCATACGCAGTATTTT
CASSLGAGGHHTQYF
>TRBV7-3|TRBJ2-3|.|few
TGTGCCAGCAGCCGTCAGGGAACAGATACGCAGTATTTT
CASSRQGTDTQYF